The 32 T cell receptor beta chains below all came from one sample that was sequenced in a study of graft-versus-host responses after intestinal transplantation. Measured with immunoSEQ multiplex PCR; TCRdb has only the in-frame clones, and not every one. The repertoire includes roughly 120,000 clones, roughly nine tenths of them detected once, and roughly 0.2% sits in the top ten. For these receptors, no antigen is known. The specimen comprised unstimulated CD4+ T cells sorted from spleen or lymph node cells, sampled before intestinal transplant. These receptors were collected from a human donor who received an intestinal transplant.

The chain uses TRBV2 and TRBJ2-1; 7 nucleotides match TRBD2. The CDR3 is 14 amino acids. The trim removed 3 bases at V and 10 bases at J, leaving 9 bases unmatched. From germline, CDR1 is SNHLY and CDR2 FYNNEI. CDR3: CASSDSTSFVEQFF. The CDR3 DNA sequence: TGTGCCAGCAGTGACTCGACTAGCTTTGTGGAGCAGTTCTTC.

The chain combines TRBV2 with TRBJ2-7; D not resolved. V lost 3 bases and J lost 3, with 6 bases in between. From germline, CDR1 is SNHLY and CDR2 FYNNEI. The CDR3 is 12 residues long. The CDR3 is CASSESGYEQYF. CDR3 nucleotides: TGTGCCAGCAGTGAGTCGGGCTACGAGCAGTACTTC. Drawing the rest from reference TRBV2 and TRBJ2-7, the complete variable domain is EPEVTQTPSHQVTQMGQEVILRCVPISNHLYFYWYRQILGQKVEFLVSFYNNEISEKSEIFDDQFSVERPDGSNFTLKIRSTKLEDSAMYFCASSESGYEQYFGPGTRLTVT.

The CDR3 loop is CASSFSRTATMNTEAFF. The CDR3 nucleotides read TGTGCCAGCAGTTTTTCCAGGACAGCTACCATGAACACTGAAGCTTTCTTT. The chain couples TRBV27 to TRBJ1-1; D might be TRBD1 (6 bases). From germline, CDR1 is MNHEY and CDR2 SMNVEV (reference sequence). The CDR3 is 17 amino acids. V was trimmed by 3 bases and J by 0 bases, leaving 17 bases between them.

This CDR3 is CSVEDWDRGLTDTQYF. In DNA, the CDR3 is TGCAGCGTTGAAGATTGGGACAGGGGACTCACAGATACGCAGTATTTT. The chain joins TRBV29-1 to TRBJ2-3, with TRBD1 identical over 10 bases. CDR1 is SQVTM, CDR2 ANQGSEA, per germline. The CDR3 runs 16 residues. The trim removed 0 bases at V and 2 bases at J, leaving 5 bases unmatched.

The rearrangement links TRBV5-5 to TRBJ2-1; 10 bases fit TRBD1. Trimming took 4 bases from V and 3 from J; bases not matched to a gene: 4. This CDR3 region has 15 residues. Looked up from germline, CDR1 is SGHKS and CDR2 is YYEKEE (reference sequence). Here the CDR3 DNA reads TGTGCCAGCAGCGGGGGACAGGGGCACTACAATGAGCAGTTCTTC. Protein product: CASSGGQGHYNEQFF.

V gene TRBV25-1 combines with J gene TRBJ1-1; 7 nucleotides line up with TRBD1. The CDR3 totals 15 residues. Losses at the gene ends were 3 bases for V and 1 base for J; bases not matched to a gene: 5. Germline assignment: CDR1 MGHDK and CDR2 SYGVNS. The CDR3 protein is CASSDPTGRNTEAFF. CDR3 nucleotides: TGTGCCAGCAGTGATCCGACAGGGAGGAACACTGAAGCTTTCTTT.

CDR3 protein: CASSVRRDRGAGTDTQYF. The CDR3 nucleotides read TGTGCCAGCAGCGTCCGCCGGGACAGGGGAGCGGGGACAGATACGCAGTATTTT. The chain couples TRBV9 to TRBJ2-3; TRBD1 matches 10 bases. V dropped 2 bases and J dropped 3; count of bases not matched to a gene: 12. The CDR3 length is 18 residues. CDR1 is SGDLS, CDR2 YYNGEE, per germline.

The chain recombines TRBV9 with TRBJ2-5; 10 positions match TRBD1. CDR1 is SGDLS, CDR2 YYNGEE, per germline. The CDR3 is made up of 16 amino acids. After removal of 3 bases from V and 5 bases from J, the junction contained 10 bases not matched to a gene. The CDR3 region has the DNA TGTGCCAGCAGCGAGGGGACAGGGGTAATTGTGGAGACCCAGTACTTC. Translation gives CASSEGTGVIVETQYF.

This chain links TRBV7-6 with TRBJ2-3; 11 nucleotides agree with TRBD2. The germline gives CDR1 SGHVS, CDR2 FNYEAQ. The CDR3 consists of 15 residues. V dropped 5 bases and J dropped 6; count of bases not matched to a gene: 7. CDR3 loop: CASSLLAGGGDTQYF. DNA of the CDR3: TGTGCCAGCAGCCTCCTAGCGGGGGGCGGTGATACGCAGTATTTT.

The chain uses TRBV7-8 and TRBJ1-5; perhaps TRBD1 as D (5 bases). Trimming took 4 bases from V and 2 from J, leaving 15 bases between them. The CDR3 is 16 residues long. Looked up from germline, CDR1 is SGHVS and CDR2 is FQNEAQ. This CDR3 reads CASSSDRLGGNQPQHF. CDR3 bases: TGTGCCAGCAGCTCTGACAGATTAGGAGGCAATCAGCCCCAGCATTTT.

The V gene is TRBV10-2, the J gene TRBJ2-3; 11 positions agree with TRBD2. This CDR3 comprises 16 residues. Trimming cost V 5 bases and J 2 bases; bases outside gene matches: 6. Germline lookup yields CDR1 WSHSY and CDR2 SAAADI. The CDR3 DNA follows: TGCGCCAGCAGTCCACTAGCGGGGGATACCACAGATACGCAGTATTTT. Protein sequence: CASSPLAGDTTDTQYF.

The chain employs TRBV11-2 and TRBJ2-7; 7 bases map to TRBD1. In germline, CDR1 is SGHAT, CDR2 FQNNGV. This CDR3 has 14 residues. The V and J ends lost 4 bases and 1 base, in that order; junction bases with no gene match: 4. The chain's CDR3 is CASSSWDRSYEQYF. In DNA, the CDR3 is TGTGCCAGCAGCTCGTGGGACAGATCCTACGAGCAGTACTTC.

This chain connects TRBV2 to TRBJ1-1, with 9 bases matching TRBD1. V gave up 4 bases and J gave up 11 bases; unmatched junction bases: 5. The CDR3 consists of 12 residues. Looked up from germline, CDR1 is SNHLY and CDR2 is FYNNEI. CDR3 nucleotides: TGTGCCAGCAGTGGGGACAGGGCCTCGGCTTTCTTT. This encodes CASSGDRASAFF.

The chain joins TRBV10-3 to TRBJ1-6; D call uncertain. Germline CDR1 ENHRY, CDR2 SYGVKD. The CDR3 is made up of 13 amino acids. Trimming removed 0 bases at V and 7 bases at J, with 4 bases between. DNA of the CDR3: TGTGCCATCAGTGAGTCGGCCAATTCACCCCTCCACTTT. It yields the protein CAISESANSPLHF.

The chain combines TRBV5-1 with TRBJ2-1, with 10 bases aligning to TRBD1. CDR3 length equals 17 residues. V trimming: 4 bases; J trimming: 11 bases; junction bases outside the gene matches: 18. Germline V gives CDR1 SGHRS, CDR2 YFSETQ. CDR3 sequence reads: CASSKSPTGGLEWKQFF. CDR3 in DNA: TGCGCCAGCAGCAAATCTCCGACAGGGGGCCTCGAATGGAAGCAGTTCTTC.

The rearrangement uses TRBV28 and TRBJ1-2, with a tentative D call TRBD1 (6 bases). This CDR3 is built from 16 residues. Germline CDR1 reads MDHEN; CDR2 reads SYDVKM. V was cut by 7 bases and J by 2 bases, with 20 bases left in between. The chain's CDR3 is CASTPSGTRPNYGYTF. The CDR3 DNA reads as TGTGCCAGCACCCCCTCCGGGACAAGGCCCAACTATGGCTACACCTTC.

This clone has only one observation. The V and J genes are TRBV9 and TRBJ2-3; 10 nucleotides line up with TRBD2. V lost 2 bases, J lost 5 bases, and 2 bases stayed unmatched. There are 14 residues in the CDR3. The germline V gene encodes CDR1 SGDLS and CDR2 YYNGEE. CDR3 DNA: TGTGCCAGCAGCGTTAGCGGGAGGAGAGATACGCAGTATTTT. Translated: CASSVSGRRDTQYF.

The rearrangement uses TRBV5-4 and TRBJ1-2, with no clear D. From germline, CDR1 is SGHNT and CDR2 YYREEE (reference sequence). The germline V and J ends were trimmed by 0 bases and 3 bases, with 6 bases remaining between them. CDR3 length: 13 amino acids. The CDR3 reads CASSLGRDYGYTF. The CDR3 DNA sequence: TGTGCCAGCAGCTTGGGGCGGGACTATGGCTACACCTTC.

This chain joins TRBV29-1 and TRBJ2-5; 10 bases map to TRBD1. V shed 6 bases and J 6 bases; nucleotides not matched to a gene: 10. This CDR3 spans 14 amino acids. CDR1 and CDR2 (germline): SQVTM, ANQGSEA. The chain's CDR3 is CSVATGTGEQTQYF. The CDR3 DNA is TGCAGCGTAGCCACCGGGACAGGGGAACAGACCCAGTACTTC.

The chain uses TRBV4-3 and TRBJ1-1, with 7 nucleotides matching TRBD1. The ends lost 1 base at V and 4 bases at J; junction bases unmatched: 12. The CDR3 runs to 17 residues. Germline V gene sequence: CDR1 LGHNA, CDR2 YSLEER. DNA for the CDR3: TGCGCCAGCAGCCAAGTTGCGAAGGGGGCGCGGGGCACTGAAGCTTTCTTT. Its protein product is CASSQVAKGARGTEAFF.

This chain uses TRBV6-5 with TRBJ2-7, with 8 bases aligning to TRBD1. After removal of 2 bases from V and 4 bases from J, the junction contained 7 bases not matched to a gene. This CDR3 region has 15 residues. Looked up from germline, CDR1 is MNHEY and CDR2 is SVGAGI. CDR3 region: CASSYGQGPFYEQYF. CDR3 nucleotides: TGTGCCAGCAGTTACGGACAGGGACCTTTTTACGAGCAGTACTTC.

The chain recombines TRBV19 with TRBJ2-2; maybe TRBD1 (5 bases). Germline CDR1 and CDR2: LNHDA and SQIVND (reference sequence). The CDR3 is 14 residues long. Trimming removed 7 bases from V and 0 bases from J, with 9 bases in between. The CDR3 sequence is CASTRQSNTGELFF. CDR3 nucleotides: TGTGCCAGTACGAGACAGTCGAACACCGGGGAGCTGTTTTTT. Combining the CDR3 with reference TRBV19 and TRBJ2-2 gives the whole variable domain DGGITQSPKYLFRKEGQNVTLSCEQNLNHDAMYWYRQDPGQGLRLIYYSQIVNDFQKGDIAEGYSVSREKKESFPLTVTSAQKNPTAFYLCASTRQSNTGELFFGEGSRLTVL.

For the CDR3, the DNA is TGTGCCAGCAGCTTAGCTCCTAGCGGGGCCTCCTACGAGCAGTACTTC. This encodes CASSLAPSGASYEQYF. The V gene is TRBV13, the J gene TRBJ2-7, with 9 bases identical to TRBD2. This CDR3 has 16 residues. V shed 1 base, J shed 0 bases, and the junction held 4 bases outside the gene matches. The germline V gene has CDR1 PRHDT and CDR2 FYEKMQ (reference sequence).

V gene TRBV9 combines with J gene TRBJ2-2, with 9 bases fitting TRBD1. This CDR3 spans 17 amino acids. V lost 2 bases to trimming and J lost 2 bases; unmatched junction nucleotides: 7. Germline CDR1 SGDLS, CDR2 YYNGEE. The CDR3 DNA sequence: TGTGCCAGCAGCGTTCGCTGGGACAGGGTAAACACCGGGGAGCTGTTTTTT. This sequence encodes CASSVRWDRVNTGELFF.

J is TRBJ1-1 and V is TRBV6-6; no firm D call. The CDR3 contains 12 residues. V was shortened by 7 bases and J by 2 bases, with 8 bases between the two germline ends. The germline gives CDR1 MNHNY, CDR2 SVGAGI (reference sequence). The chain's CDR3 is CASTSSNTEAFF. The CDR3 nucleotides read TGTGCCAGCACCTCCTCCAACACTGAAGCTTTCTTT.

V usage is TRBV5-1 and J usage is TRBJ2-7, with D possibly being TRBD2 (6 bases). This CDR3 has 15 residues. Germline V gives CDR1 SGHRS, CDR2 YFSETQ. Between the trimmed V and J ends, which lost 1 base and 0 bases, there was a span of 11 bases. The CDR3 bases are TGCGCCAGCAGCTTGTTAGCGGAAATCTCCTACGAGCAGTACTTC. This gives the protein CASSLLAEISYEQYF.

The J gene is TRBJ1-2, the V gene TRBV6-1; 9 bases are a match to TRBD1. This CDR3 is 14 amino acids long. With V trimmed by 6 bases and J by 8 bases, 10 bases remained unmatched. In germline, CDR1 is MNHNS, CDR2 SASEGT. The CDR3 loop is CASRIVTGGRGYTF. The CDR3 nucleotides read TGTGCCAGCAGGATCGTAACAGGGGGCAGGGGCTACACCTTC.

The chain is built from TRBV7-2 and TRBJ2-2, with D unclear. The CDR3 is 15 amino acids. Per germline, CDR1 SGHTA and CDR2 FQGNSA. Trimming stripped 2 bases from V and 1 base from J, with 8 bases between. The CDR3 here is CASSLIPGNTGELFF. DNA of the CDR3: TGTGCCAGCAGCTTAATTCCGGGGAACACCGGGGAGCTGTTTTTT.

The V call is TRBV30, the J call TRBJ2-5; D not resolved. In germline, CDR1 is GTSNPN, CDR2 SVGIG (reference sequence). The germline V and J ends were trimmed by 2 bases and 5 bases, with 9 bases remaining between them. The CDR3 runs 12 residues. CDR3: CAWSPSYETQYF. The CDR3, as DNA: TGTGCCTGGAGTCCGAGTTACGAGACCCAGTACTTC.

This clone showed up just once. The chain employs TRBV29-1 and TRBJ1-1; D remains ambiguous. The V and J ends lost 7 bases and 0 bases respectively, with 9 bases between them. Germline CDR1 SQVTM, CDR2 ANQGSEA. The CDR3 runs to 12 residues. The CDR3 sequence: CSAHRMNTEAFF. CDR3 DNA: TGCAGCGCCCATAGAATGAACACTGAAGCTTTCTTT.

This chain links TRBV5-4 with TRBJ2-2; perhaps TRBD2 as D (5 bases). Germline CDR1 SGHNT, CDR2 YYREEE (reference sequence). Trimming removed 4 bases at V and 3 bases at J, with 16 bases between. The CDR3 loop spans 16 amino acids. In DNA form, the CDR3 reads TGTGCCAGCAGCCTAGGCCGAGGAGCGGACACCGGGGAGCTGTTTTTT. Translation: CASSLGRGADTGELFF.

This clone appeared once. This rearrangement joins TRBV5-4 to TRBJ2-5; a possible D gene is TRBD2 (6 bases). CDR3 length: 13 amino acids. Looked up from germline, CDR1 is SGHNT and CDR2 is YYREEE (reference sequence). V lost 4 bases and J 4 bases, leaving 11 bases between the germline ends. This CDR3 reads CASSPSGGETQYF. In DNA, the CDR3 is TGTGCCAGCAGCCCGTCCGGGGGAGAGACCCAGTACTTC.